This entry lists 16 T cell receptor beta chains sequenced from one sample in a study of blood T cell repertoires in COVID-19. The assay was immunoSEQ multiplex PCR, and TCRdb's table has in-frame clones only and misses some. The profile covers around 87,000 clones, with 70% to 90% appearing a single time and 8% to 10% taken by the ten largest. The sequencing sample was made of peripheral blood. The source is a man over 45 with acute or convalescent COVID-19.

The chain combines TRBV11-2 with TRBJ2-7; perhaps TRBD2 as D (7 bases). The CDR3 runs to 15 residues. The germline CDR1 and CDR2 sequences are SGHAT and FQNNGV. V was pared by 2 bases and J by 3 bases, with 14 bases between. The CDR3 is CASSLIYGGLYEQYF. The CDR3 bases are TGTGCCAGCAGCTTAATTTACGGGGGGCTCTACGAGCAGTACTTC.

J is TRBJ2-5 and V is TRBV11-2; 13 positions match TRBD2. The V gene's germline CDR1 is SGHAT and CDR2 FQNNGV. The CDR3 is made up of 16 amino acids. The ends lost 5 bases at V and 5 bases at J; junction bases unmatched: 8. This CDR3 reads CASSVTSGGARETQYF. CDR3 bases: TGTGCCAGCAGCGTAACTAGCGGGGGGGCCCGGGAGACCCAGTACTTC.

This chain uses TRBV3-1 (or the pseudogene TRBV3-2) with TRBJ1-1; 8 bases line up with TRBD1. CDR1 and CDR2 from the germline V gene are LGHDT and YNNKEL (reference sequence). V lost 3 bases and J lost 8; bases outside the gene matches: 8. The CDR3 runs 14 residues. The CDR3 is CASSQNLRDREAFF. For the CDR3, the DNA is TGTGCCAGCAGCCAGAATCTCCGGGACAGGGAAGCTTTCTTT.

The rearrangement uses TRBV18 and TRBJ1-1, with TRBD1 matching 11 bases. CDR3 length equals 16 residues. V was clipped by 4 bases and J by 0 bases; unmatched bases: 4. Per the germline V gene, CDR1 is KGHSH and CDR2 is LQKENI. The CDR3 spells CASSLDRGRLNTEAFF. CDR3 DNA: TGTGCCAGCTCACTGGACAGGGGGCGCCTGAACACTGAAGCTTTCTTT.

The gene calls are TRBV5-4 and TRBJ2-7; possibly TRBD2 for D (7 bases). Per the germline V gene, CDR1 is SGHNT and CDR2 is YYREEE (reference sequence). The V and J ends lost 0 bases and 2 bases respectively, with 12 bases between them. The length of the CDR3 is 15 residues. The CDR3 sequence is CASSLAGGQAYEQYV. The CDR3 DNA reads TGTGCCAGCAGCTTGGCGGGGGGCCAGGCCTACGAGCAGTACGTC.

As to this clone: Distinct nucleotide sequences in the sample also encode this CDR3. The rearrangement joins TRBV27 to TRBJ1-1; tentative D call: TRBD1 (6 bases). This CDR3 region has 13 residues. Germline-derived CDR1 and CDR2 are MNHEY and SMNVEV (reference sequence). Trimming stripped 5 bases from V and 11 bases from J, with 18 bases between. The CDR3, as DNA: TGTGCCAGCAGTCCTACACTACAGGGACGGGCTTTCTTT. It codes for CASSPTLQGRAFF.

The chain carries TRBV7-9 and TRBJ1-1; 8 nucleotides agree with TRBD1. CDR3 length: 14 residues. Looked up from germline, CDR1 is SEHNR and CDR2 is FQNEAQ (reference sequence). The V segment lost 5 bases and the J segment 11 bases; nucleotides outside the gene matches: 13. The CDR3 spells CASSPTRDRSKAFF. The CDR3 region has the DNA TGTGCCAGCAGCCCTACCCGGGACAGGTCGAAGGCTTTCTTT. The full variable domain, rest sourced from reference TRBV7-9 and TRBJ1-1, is DTGVSQNPRHKITKRGQNVTFRCDPISEHNRLYWYRQTLGQGPEFLTYFQNEAQLEKSRLLSDRFSAERPKGSFSTLEIQRTEQGDSAMYLCASSPTRDRSKAFFGQGTRLTVV.

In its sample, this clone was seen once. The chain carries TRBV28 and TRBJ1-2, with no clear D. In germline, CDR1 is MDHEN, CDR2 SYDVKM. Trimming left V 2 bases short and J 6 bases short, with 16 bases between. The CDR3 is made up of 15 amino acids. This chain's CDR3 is CASSLRRDPPHGYTF. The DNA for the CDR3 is TGTGCCAGCAGTTTAAGGAGGGATCCACCTCATGGCTACACCTTC.

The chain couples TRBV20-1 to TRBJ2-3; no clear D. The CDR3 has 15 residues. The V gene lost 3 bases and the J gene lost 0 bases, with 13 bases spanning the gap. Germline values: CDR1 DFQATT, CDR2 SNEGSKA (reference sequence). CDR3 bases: TGCAGTGCTAGTGACTCCCCGTCTAGCACAGATACGCAGTATTTT. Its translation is CSASDSPSSTDTQYF.

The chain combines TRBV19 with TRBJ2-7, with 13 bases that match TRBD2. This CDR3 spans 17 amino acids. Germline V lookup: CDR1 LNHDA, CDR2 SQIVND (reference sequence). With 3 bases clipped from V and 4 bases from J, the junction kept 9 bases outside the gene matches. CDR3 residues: CASSIPRTLAGGYEQYF. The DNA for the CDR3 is TGTGCCAGTAGTATCCCCCGAACACTAGCGGGGGGGTACGAGCAGTACTTC.

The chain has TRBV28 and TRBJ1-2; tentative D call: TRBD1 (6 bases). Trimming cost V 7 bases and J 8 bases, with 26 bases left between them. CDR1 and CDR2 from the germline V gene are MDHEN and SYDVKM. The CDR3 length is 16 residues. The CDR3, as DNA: TGTGCCAGCACCGAGCTTCTGACAGGACCCAAAGGGGGCTACACCTTC. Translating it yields CASTELLTGPKGGYTF.

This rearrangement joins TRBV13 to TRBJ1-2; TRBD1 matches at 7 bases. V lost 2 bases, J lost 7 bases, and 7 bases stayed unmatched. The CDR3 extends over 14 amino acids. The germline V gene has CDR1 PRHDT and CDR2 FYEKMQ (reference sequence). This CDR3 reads CASSLRTGRRGYTF. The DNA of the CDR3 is TGTGCCAGCAGCTTAAGGACAGGTAGACGTGGCTACACCTTC.

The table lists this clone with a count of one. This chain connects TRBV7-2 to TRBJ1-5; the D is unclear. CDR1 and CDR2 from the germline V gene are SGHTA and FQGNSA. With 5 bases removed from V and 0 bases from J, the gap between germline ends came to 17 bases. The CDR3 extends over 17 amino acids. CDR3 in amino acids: CASSLGERSSSNQPQHF. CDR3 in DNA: TGTGCCAGCAGCCTAGGAGAGAGATCGTCTAGCAATCAGCCCCAGCATTTT.

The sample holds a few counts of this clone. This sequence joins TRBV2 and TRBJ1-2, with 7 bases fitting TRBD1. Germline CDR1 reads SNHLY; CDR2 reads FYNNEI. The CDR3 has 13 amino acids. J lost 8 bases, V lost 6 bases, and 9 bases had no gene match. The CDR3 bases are TGTGCCAGCAGGGAACAGGGGATGTCAGGCTACACCTTC. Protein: CASREQGMSGYTF.

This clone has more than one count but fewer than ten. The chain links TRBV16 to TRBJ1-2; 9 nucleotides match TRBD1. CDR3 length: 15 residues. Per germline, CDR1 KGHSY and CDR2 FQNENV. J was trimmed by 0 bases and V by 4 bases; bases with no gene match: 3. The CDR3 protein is CASSPRTGANYGYTF. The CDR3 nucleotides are TGTGCCAGCAGCCCCCGGACAGGGGCTAACTATGGCTACACCTTC.

The CDR3 coding sequence is TGTGCCAGCAGCTTAAGGTGGACAGGGCCCGAGCAGTACTTC. It yields the protein CASSLRWTGPEQYF. V usage is TRBV7-8 and J usage is TRBJ2-7; the match to TRBD1 covers 8 bases. The germline gives CDR1 SGHVS, CDR2 FQNEAQ. Trimming took 2 bases from V and 6 from J; bases not matched to a gene: 6. The length of the CDR3 is 14 residues.